One and the same sample provided the 24 T cell receptor beta chains below, sequenced in a study of yellow fever vaccine responses in identical twins. TCRdb fed the RT-PCR reads into MiXCR, producing one record per CDR3 protein. The sample has a few thousand distinct CDR3 sequences, about 76% seen once; the top ten hold roughly 7.5%. The material sequenced was T cells from blood (PBMCs), unsorted or a sorted subset (not recorded which), taken before or after yellow fever vaccination (not recorded which). All receptors come from a woman aged 18-35 years who received the yellow fever vaccine.

The chain couples TRBV6-2 or TRBV6-3 to TRBJ2-7; D ambiguous. CDR1 and CDR2 (germline): MNHEY, SVGEGT. Trimming stripped 4 bases from V and 0 bases from J, with 16 bases between. CDR3 length: 16 amino acids. Here the CDR3 DNA reads TGTGCCAGCAGTTCACCAGACTTCCGCGACTCCTACGAGCAGTACTTC. This translates into CASSSPDFRDSYEQYF.

J is TRBJ2-3 and V is TRBV5-8, with a weak D call TRBD2 (6 bases). V was shortened by 0 bases and J by 2 bases, with 13 bases between the two germline ends. In germline, CDR1 is SGHTS, CDR2 YDEGEE. This CDR3 contains 16 residues. CDR3 in DNA: TGTGCCAGCAGCTTGGGTAAAGGAGGGATCACAGATACGCAGTATTTT. This sequence encodes CASSLGKGGITDTQYF.

The V call is TRBV15, the J call TRBJ2-2; 7 bases align to TRBD2. This CDR3 contains 17 residues. CDR1 is LNHNV and CDR2 is YYDKDF in the germline V gene (reference sequence). The V gene end was trimmed by 0 bases and the J gene end by 3 bases; junction bases not matched to a gene: 7. As DNA, the CDR3 is TGTGCCACCAGCAGAGATAAGGGAGGGGCCTACACCGGGGAGCTGTTTTTT. Translating gives CATSRDKGGAYTGELFF.

The CDR3 loop is CASSQDRDILYEQYF. CDR3 bases: TGCGCCAGCAGCCAAGATAGGGACATCCTCTACGAGCAGTACTTC. This chain connects TRBV4-3 to TRBJ2-7, with a weak D call TRBD1 (6 bases). The germline CDR1 and CDR2 sequences are LGHNA and YSLEER. Between the trimmed V and J ends, which lost 0 bases and 3 bases, there was a span of 12 bases. This CDR3 has 15 residues.

The V and J genes are TRBV4-2 and TRBJ2-3; 11 nucleotides align to TRBD2. From germline, CDR1 is LGHNA and CDR2 YNFKEQ. The V segment lost 3 bases and the J segment 1 base; nucleotides outside the gene matches: 3. This CDR3 has 16 amino acids. CDR3 coding DNA: TGTGCCAGCAGCCAGGAACTAGCGGGGGGCACAGATACGCAGTATTTT. This encodes CASSQELAGGTDTQYF.

This clonotype was seen only a few times. This chain uses TRBV5-6 with TRBJ2-7; D gene ambiguous. V lost 4 bases and J lost 2, with 4 bases in between. The CDR3 extends over 11 amino acids. From germline, CDR1 is SGHDT and CDR2 YYEEEE. Here the CDR3 DNA reads TGTGCCAGCAGCAGGACCTACGAGCAGTACTTC. This codes for CASSRTYEQYF. Full variable domain (remainder filled in from reference TRBV5-6 and TRBJ2-7): DAGVTQSPTHLIKTRGQQVTLRCSPKSGHDTVSWYQQALGQGPQFIFQYYEEEERQRGNFPDRFSGHQFPNYSSELNVNALLLGDSALYLCASSRTYEQYFGPGTRLTVT.

This clonotype was counted a few times. The V call is TRBV4-1, the J call TRBJ2-7, with 7 nucleotides matching TRBD1. J lost 2 bases, V lost 0 bases, and 4 bases had no gene match. The CDR3 is 15 residues long. Per the germline V gene, CDR1 is MGHRA and CDR2 is YSYEKL. The CDR3 here is CASSQEPQGPYEQYF. CDR3 DNA sequence: TGCGCCAGCAGCCAAGAACCACAGGGGCCCTACGAGCAGTACTTC.

The chain combines TRBV9 with TRBJ2-3, with 10 bases lining up with TRBD2. The J segment lost 7 bases and the V segment lost 7 bases, leaving 12 bases of the junction unmatched. The germline gives CDR1 SGDLS, CDR2 YYNGEE. The CDR3 spans 15 residues. This CDR3 reads CASGPQSGGEYTQYF. CDR3 sequence (DNA): TGTGCCAGCGGCCCACAGAGCGGGGGGGAATATACGCAGTATTTT.

Here the CDR3 DNA reads TGTGCCAGCAGCGTCGGACTAGCGGAGACCGACTACGAGCAGTACTTC. It specifies CASSVGLAETDYEQYF. The J gene is TRBJ2-7, the V gene TRBV11-1; 10 nucleotides line up with TRBD2. Germline CDR1 is SGHAT and CDR2 is FQDESV (reference sequence). This CDR3 region has 16 residues. Trimming at V came to 5 bases and at J to 3 bases, leaving 10 bases not matched to a gene. The variable domain in full, completed from reference TRBV11-1 and TRBJ2-7, reads EAEVAQSPRYKITEKSQAVAFWCDPISGHATLYWYRQILGQGPELLVQFQDESVVDDSQLPKDRFSAERLKGVDSTLKIQPAELGDSAMYLCASSVGLAETDYEQYFGPGTRLTVT.

This sequence joins TRBV12-3 or TRBV12-4 and TRBJ2-1; D gene ambiguous. With 3 bases removed from V and 5 bases from J, the gap between germline ends came to 17 bases. This CDR3 comprises 16 residues. The CDR3 DNA reads TGTGCCAGCAGTTTCGGGCCCCGGGTCGGAAACAATGAGCAGTTCTTC. Translating gives CASSFGPRVGNNEQFF.

The table lists this clonotype with a few counts. The rearrangement joins TRBV28 to TRBJ2-7; 7 nucleotides line up with TRBD1. There are 14 residues in the CDR3. V shed 5 bases and J 2 bases; nucleotides not matched to a gene: 6. Germline loops: CDR1 MDHEN, CDR2 SYDVKM. Here the CDR3 DNA reads TGTGCCAGCAGTCCTCAGACAGGGACCTACGAGCAGTACTTC. This gives the protein CASSPQTGTYEQYF.

The chain has TRBV29-1 and TRBJ2-1; D perhaps matches TRBD2 (6 bases). Per the germline V gene, CDR1 is SQVTM and CDR2 is ANQGSEA. The CDR3 has 14 amino acids. V shed 3 bases and J shed 8 bases, with 17 bases lying between them. CDR3 loop: CSVEMASVLDEQFF. The CDR3 DNA sequence: TGCAGCGTTGAGATGGCTAGCGTATTGGATGAGCAGTTCTTC.

The V call is TRBV11-3, the J call TRBJ2-2, with 10 bases that match TRBD1. Germline V gene sequence: CDR1 SGHNT, CDR2 YENEEA. The CDR3 is made up of 17 amino acids. V was clipped by 5 bases and J by 1 base; unmatched bases: 7. The CDR3 spells CASSPYGQGGNTGELFF. CDR3 nucleotides: TGTGCCAGCAGCCCTTACGGACAGGGGGGGAACACCGGGGAGCTGTTTTTT.

This sequence joins TRBV14 and TRBJ2-1, with D perhaps matching TRBD2 (6 bases). Germline V gene data show CDR1 as SGHDN and CDR2 as FVKESK. V lost 0 bases to trimming and J lost 5 bases, with 14 bases between them. The CDR3 sequence is 16 residues long. The CDR3 DNA reads as TGTGCCAGCAGCCAAGATTGGCCGGAGGGTAACAATGAGCAGTTCTTC. Translating it yields CASSQDWPEGNNEQFF.

The genes are TRBV12-3 or TRBV12-4 and TRBJ1-2; D is ambiguous. The CDR3 runs to 12 residues. V was pared by 3 bases and J by 6 bases, with 8 bases between. CDR3 sequence (DNA): TGTGCCAGCAGTTTGGTCCCCGATGGCTACACCTTC. Translating it yields CASSLVPDGYTF.

About this clonotype: Mismatch with germline at one junction end may stem from a read error. The V call is TRBV7-7, the J call TRBJ2-7; D remains unclear. The CDR3 runs 14 residues. From germline, CDR1 is SSHAT and CDR2 FNYEAQ (reference sequence). In DNA, the CDR3 is TGTGCTAGCAGCTTGGCTTTAGGGAACTACGAGCAGTACTTC. Translating it yields CASSLALGNYEQYF.

The V call is TRBV4-1, the J call TRBJ2-7; possible D gene TRBD2, 5 bases. Germline V gives CDR1 MGHRA, CDR2 YSYEKL. The length of the CDR3 is 14 residues. Between the trimmed V and J ends, which lost 4 bases and 1 base, there was a span of 11 bases. The CDR3 nucleotides are TGCGCCAGCAGCCCACTGGGAGAGTCCTACGAGCAGTACTTC. Residues: CASSPLGESYEQYF.

This clonotype was detected a few times. The J gene is TRBJ2-7, the V gene TRBV20-1; D might be TRBD2 (6 bases). CDR1 is DFQATT, CDR2 SNEGSKA, per germline (reference sequence). V was shortened by 0 bases and J by 3 bases, with 18 bases between the two germline ends. The CDR3 has 16 residues. Here the CDR3 DNA reads TGCAGTGCTAGAGATTCCTCGGGAGTAAAGGGCTACGAGCAGTACTTC. Translated, it gives CSARDSSGVKGYEQYF.

V and J are TRBV4-3 and TRBJ2-7; TRBD1 aligns across 8 bases. The germline V gene encodes CDR1 LGHNA and CDR2 YSLEER. After removal of 1 base from V and 3 bases from J, the junction contained 2 bases not matched to a gene. This CDR3 is 14 amino acids long. The CDR3 coding sequence is TGCGCCAGCAGCCAAGCACAGGGGGACTACGAGCAGTACTTC. Residues: CASSQAQGDYEQYF.

V is TRBV11-1 and J is TRBJ1-6; TRBD1 aligns across 7 bases. There are 14 residues in the CDR3. The germline CDR1 and CDR2 sequences are SGHAT and FQDESV (reference sequence). V was clipped by 1 base and J by 10 bases; unmatched bases: 4. The CDR3 reads CASSLGQGESPLHF. CDR3 DNA sequence: TGTGCCAGCAGCTTAGGACAGGGTGAATCACCCCTCCACTTT.

The V and J genes are TRBV4-1 and TRBJ2-7; perhaps TRBD2 as D (7 bases). The CDR3 runs to 15 residues. Germline V gene data show CDR1 as MGHRA and CDR2 as YSYEKL. Trimming pared 0 bases from V and 6 bases from J, leaving 15 bases between. The CDR3, as DNA: TGCGCCAGCAGCCAAGAGGTGGGGGGGCCTCTCGAGCAGTACTTC. It codes for CASSQEVGGPLEQYF.

In its sample, this clonotype was seen once. J is TRBJ2-7 and V is TRBV4-1; 9 bases fit TRBD1. The CDR3 length is 14 residues. The germline gives CDR1 MGHRA, CDR2 YSYEKL. The V segment lost 3 bases and the J segment 4 bases; nucleotides outside the gene matches: 4. The CDR3 reads CASSHGTGSYEQYF. CDR3 bases: TGCGCCAGCAGCCATGGGACAGGGTCTTACGAGCAGTACTTC.

The CDR3 spells CASSLGSTPQETQYF. The CDR3 nucleotides read TGTGCCAGCAGTTTGGGCAGCACCCCTCAAGAGACCCAGTACTTC. The chain couples TRBV27 to TRBJ2-5; D is uncertain. CDR1 and CDR2 from the germline V gene are MNHEY and SMNVEV (reference sequence). Trimming pared 3 bases from V and 2 bases from J, leaving 13 bases between. The CDR3 has 15 residues.

This rearrangement joins TRBV6-1 to TRBJ1-5; no clear D gene. Trimming removed 6 bases at V and 7 bases at J, with 13 bases between. In germline, CDR1 is MNHNS, CDR2 SASEGT. The CDR3 spans 13 residues. CDR3 DNA: TGTGCCAGCAGACCCCAACCGATACAGCCCCAGCATTTT. It yields the protein CASRPQPIQPQHF.